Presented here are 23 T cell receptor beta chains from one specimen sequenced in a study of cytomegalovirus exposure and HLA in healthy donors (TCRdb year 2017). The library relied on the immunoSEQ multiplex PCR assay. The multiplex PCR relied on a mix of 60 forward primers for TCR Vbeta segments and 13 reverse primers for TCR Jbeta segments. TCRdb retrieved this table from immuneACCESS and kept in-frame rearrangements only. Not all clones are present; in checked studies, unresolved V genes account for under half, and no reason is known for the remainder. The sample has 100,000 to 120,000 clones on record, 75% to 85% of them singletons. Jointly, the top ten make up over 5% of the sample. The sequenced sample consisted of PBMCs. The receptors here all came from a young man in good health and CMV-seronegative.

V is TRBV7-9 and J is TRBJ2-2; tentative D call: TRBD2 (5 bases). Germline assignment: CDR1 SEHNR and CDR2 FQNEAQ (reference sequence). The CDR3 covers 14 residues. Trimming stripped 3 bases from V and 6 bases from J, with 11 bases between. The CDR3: CASSLAGRAGELFF. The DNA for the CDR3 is TGTGCCAGCAGCTTGGCGGGTAGGGCCGGGGAGCTGTTTTTT.

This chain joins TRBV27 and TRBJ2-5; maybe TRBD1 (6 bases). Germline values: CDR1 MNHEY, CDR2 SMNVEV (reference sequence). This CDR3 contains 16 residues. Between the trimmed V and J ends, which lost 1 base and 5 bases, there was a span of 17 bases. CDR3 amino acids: CASSLYPQGGSETQYF. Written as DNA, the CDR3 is TGTGCCAGCAGTTTATACCCACAGGGTGGGTCGGAGACCCAGTACTTC.

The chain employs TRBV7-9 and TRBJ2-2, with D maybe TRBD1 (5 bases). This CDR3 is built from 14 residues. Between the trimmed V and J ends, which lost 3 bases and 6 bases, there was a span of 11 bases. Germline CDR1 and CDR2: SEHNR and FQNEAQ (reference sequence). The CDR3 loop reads CASSFEGAAGELFF. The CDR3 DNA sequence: TGTGCCAGCAGCTTCGAAGGGGCGGCCGGGGAGCTGTTTTTT.

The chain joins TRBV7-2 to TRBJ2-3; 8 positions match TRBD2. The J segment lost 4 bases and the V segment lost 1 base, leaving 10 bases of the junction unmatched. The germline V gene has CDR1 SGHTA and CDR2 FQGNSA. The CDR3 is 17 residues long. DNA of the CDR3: TGTGCCAGCAGCTTAGAATATCCGGGAGGGCCGCCAGATACGCAGTATTTT. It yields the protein CASSLEYPGGPPDTQYF.

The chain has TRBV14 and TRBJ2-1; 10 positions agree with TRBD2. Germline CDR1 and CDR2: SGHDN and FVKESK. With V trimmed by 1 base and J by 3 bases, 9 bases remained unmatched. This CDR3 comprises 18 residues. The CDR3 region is CASSQVGLAGVFYNEQFF. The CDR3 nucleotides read TGTGCCAGCAGCCAAGTGGGGCTAGCGGGAGTCTTCTACAATGAGCAGTTCTTC.

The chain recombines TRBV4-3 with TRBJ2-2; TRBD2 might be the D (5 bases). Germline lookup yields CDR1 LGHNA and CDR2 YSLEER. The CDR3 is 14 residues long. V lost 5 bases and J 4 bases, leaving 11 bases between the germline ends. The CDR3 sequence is CASSKRAVTGELFF. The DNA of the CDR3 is TGCGCCAGCAGCAAGAGGGCTGTCACCGGGGAGCTGTTTTTT.

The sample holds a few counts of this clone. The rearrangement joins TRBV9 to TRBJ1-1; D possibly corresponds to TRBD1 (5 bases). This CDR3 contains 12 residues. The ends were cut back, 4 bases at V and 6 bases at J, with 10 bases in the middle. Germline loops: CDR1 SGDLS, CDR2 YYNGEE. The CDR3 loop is CASSPDSPEAFF. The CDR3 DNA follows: TGTGCCAGCAGCCCTGACAGTCCTGAAGCTTTCTTT. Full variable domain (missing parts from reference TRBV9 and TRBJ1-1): DSGVTQTPKHLITATGQRVTLRCSPRSGDLSVYWYQQSLDQGLQFLIQYYNGEERAKGNILERFSAQQFPDLHSELNLSSLELGDSALYFCASSPDSPEAFFGQGTRLTVV.

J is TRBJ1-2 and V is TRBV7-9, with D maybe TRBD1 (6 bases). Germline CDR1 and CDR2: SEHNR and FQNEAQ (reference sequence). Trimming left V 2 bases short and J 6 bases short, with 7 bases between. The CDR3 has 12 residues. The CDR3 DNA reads TGTGCCAGCAGCTTATACAGGGATGGCTACACCTTC. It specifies CASSLYRDGYTF.

The CDR3 region is CASSLGQGVSYEQYF. In nucleotides, the CDR3 is TGTGCCAGCAGCTTAGGACAAGGGGTCTCCTACGAGCAGTACTTC. The chain links TRBV7-9 to TRBJ2-7; tentative D call: TRBD1 (5 bases). The V and J ends lost 1 base and 0 bases respectively, with 10 bases between them. CDR3 size: 15 residues. CDR1 is SEHNR, CDR2 FQNEAQ, per germline (reference sequence).

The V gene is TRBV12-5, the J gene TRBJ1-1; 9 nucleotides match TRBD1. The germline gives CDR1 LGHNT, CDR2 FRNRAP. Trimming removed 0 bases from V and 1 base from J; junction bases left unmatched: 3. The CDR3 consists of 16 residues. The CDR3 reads CASGLVGTGRNTEAFF. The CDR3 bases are TGTGCTAGTGGTTTGGTAGGGACAGGGAGGAACACTGAAGCTTTCTTT.

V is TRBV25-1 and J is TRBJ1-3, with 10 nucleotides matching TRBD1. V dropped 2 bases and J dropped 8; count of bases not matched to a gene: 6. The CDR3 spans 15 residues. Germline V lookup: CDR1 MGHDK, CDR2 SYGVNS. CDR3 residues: CASSERDRGGDTIYF. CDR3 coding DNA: TGTGCCAGCAGTGAACGGGACAGGGGAGGAGACACCATATATTTT.

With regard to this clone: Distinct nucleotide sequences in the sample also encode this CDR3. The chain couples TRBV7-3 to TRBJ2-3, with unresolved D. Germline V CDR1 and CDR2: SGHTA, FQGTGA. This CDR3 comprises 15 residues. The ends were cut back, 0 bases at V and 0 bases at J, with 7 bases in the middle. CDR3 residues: CASSLTSASTDTQYF. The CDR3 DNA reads TGTGCCAGCAGCTTAACCAGCGCCAGCACAGATACGCAGTATTTT. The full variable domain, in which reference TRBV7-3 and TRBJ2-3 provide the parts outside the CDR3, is GAGVSQTPSNKVTEKGKYVELRCDPISGHTALYWYRQSLGQGPEFLIYFQGTGAADDSGLPNDRFFAVRPEGSVSTLKIQRTERGDSAVYLCASSLTSASTDTQYFGPGTRLTVL.

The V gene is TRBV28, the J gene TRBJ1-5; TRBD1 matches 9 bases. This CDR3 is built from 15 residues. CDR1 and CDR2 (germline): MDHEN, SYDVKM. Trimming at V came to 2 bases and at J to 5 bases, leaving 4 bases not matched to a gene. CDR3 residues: CASSLGTGWDQPQHF. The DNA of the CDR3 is TGTGCCAGCAGTTTAGGGACAGGGTGGGATCAGCCCCAGCATTTT.

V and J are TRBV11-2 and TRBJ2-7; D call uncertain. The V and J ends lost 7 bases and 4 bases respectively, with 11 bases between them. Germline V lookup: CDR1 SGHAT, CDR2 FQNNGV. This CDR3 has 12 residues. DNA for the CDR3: TGTGCCAGCACTATTCTCCCTTACGAGCAGTACTTC. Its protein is CASTILPYEQYF.

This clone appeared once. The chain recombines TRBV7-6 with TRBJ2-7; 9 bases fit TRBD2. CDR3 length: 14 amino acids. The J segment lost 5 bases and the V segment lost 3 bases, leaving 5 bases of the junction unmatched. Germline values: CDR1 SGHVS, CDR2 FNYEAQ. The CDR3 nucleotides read TGTGCCAGCAGCTTTAGCGGGAGTCACGACGAGCAGTACTTC. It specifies CASSFSGSHDEQYF.

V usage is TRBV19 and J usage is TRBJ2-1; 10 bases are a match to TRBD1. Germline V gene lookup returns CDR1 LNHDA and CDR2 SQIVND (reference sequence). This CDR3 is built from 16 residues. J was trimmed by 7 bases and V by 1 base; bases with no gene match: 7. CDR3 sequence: CASSIVPGQGWNEQFF. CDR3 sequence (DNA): TGTGCCAGTAGTATAGTCCCGGGACAGGGGTGGAATGAGCAGTTCTTC.

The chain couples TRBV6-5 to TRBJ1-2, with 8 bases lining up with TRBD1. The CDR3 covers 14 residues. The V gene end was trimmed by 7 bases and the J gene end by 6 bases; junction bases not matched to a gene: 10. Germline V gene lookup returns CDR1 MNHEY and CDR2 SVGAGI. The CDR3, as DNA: TGTGCCAGCACCCCTAGGGGACAGGCGAATGGCTACACCTTC. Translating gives CASTPRGQANGYTF.

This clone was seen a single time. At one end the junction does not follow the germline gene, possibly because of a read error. The CDR3 DNA reads TGCGCCAGCAGCCAAGTAATTGCACGGTTGAATGAAAAACTGTTTTTT. Residues: CASSQVIARLNEKLFF. The gene calls are TRBV7-9 and TRBJ1-4; D call uncertain. The length of the CDR3 is 16 residues. Germline V gene lookup returns CDR1 SEHNR and CDR2 FQNEAQ (reference sequence).

CDR3 in amino acids: CSVGEAGANVLTF. CDR3 DNA sequence: TGCAGCGTTGGGGAGGCTGGGGCCAACGTCCTGACTTTC. J is TRBJ2-6 and V is TRBV29-1; TRBD2 might be the D (6 bases). Trimming removed 4 bases at V and 2 bases at J, with 6 bases between. Per germline, CDR1 SQVTM and CDR2 ANQGSEA. The CDR3 is 13 amino acids.

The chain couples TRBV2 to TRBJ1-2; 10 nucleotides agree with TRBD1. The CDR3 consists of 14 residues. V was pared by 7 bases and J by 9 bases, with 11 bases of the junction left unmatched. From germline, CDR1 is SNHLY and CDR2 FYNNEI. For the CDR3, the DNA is TGTGCCAGCACGGACCGGGACAGGGGTTTCCGCTACACCTTC. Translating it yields CASTDRDRGFRYTF.

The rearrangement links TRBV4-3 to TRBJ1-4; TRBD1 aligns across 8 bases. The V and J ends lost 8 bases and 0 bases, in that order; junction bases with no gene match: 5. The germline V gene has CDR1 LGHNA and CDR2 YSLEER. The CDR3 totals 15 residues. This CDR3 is CASQGQAATNEKLFF. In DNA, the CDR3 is TGCGCCAGCCAGGGACAGGCCGCAACTAATGAAAAACTGTTTTTT.

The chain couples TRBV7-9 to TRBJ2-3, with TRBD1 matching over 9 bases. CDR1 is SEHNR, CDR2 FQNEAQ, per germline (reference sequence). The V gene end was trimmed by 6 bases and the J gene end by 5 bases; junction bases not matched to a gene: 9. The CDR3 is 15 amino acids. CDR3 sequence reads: CASSMGQGSQDTQYF. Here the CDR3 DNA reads TGTGCCAGCAGTATGGGACAGGGAAGTCAAGATACGCAGTATTTT.

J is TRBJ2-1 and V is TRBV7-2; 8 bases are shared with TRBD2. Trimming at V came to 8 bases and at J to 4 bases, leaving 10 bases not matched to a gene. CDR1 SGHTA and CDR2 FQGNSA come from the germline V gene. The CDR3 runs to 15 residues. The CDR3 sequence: CASGNRPSGYNEQFF. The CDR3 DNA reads TGTGCCAGCGGAAACAGGCCTAGCGGGTACAATGAGCAGTTCTTC.